A selection of T cell receptor beta chains follows, all from one sample in a study of monozygotic twins with inflammatory bowel disease. TCRdb re-called the 5' RACE reads and catalogs CDR3 proteins one per entry, DNA excluded. This sample carries approximately 330,000 distinct CDR3 sequences, with 2% to 2.5% going to the ten biggest clones. The material sequenced was blood. The receptors derive from a human donor with ulcerative colitis or Crohn's disease, or a healthy co-twin of an affected twin (not recorded which). The CDR3 runs from the conserved cysteine through the conserved F or W. Fields, in order: J gene, V gene, CDR3 protein.

>TRBJ2-1|TRBV20-1
CSAIPGPVKYNEQFF
>TRBJ2-2|TRBV9
CASSVGTSSTGELFF
>TRBJ1-2|TRBV20-1
CSARPPGQGGNGYTF
>TRBJ1-2|TRBV20-1
CSARRTGATYGYTF
>TRBJ2-5|TRBV5-4
CASSLDPKRARETQYF
>TRBJ1-6|TRBV28
CATRDREGSNSPLHF
>TRBJ2-7|TRBV3-1
CASSQEPGSYEQYF
>TRBJ2-7|TRBV6-1
CASSLSQDSRSYEQYF
>TRBJ2-2|TRBV28
CASSFYSGSLTGELFF
>TRBJ2-3|TRBV2
CASRETGTAFSTDTQYF
>TRBJ2-7|TRBV28
CASSSLGTGGEQYF
>TRBJ2-7|TRBV11-2
CASSSTEDWRGVTYEQYF